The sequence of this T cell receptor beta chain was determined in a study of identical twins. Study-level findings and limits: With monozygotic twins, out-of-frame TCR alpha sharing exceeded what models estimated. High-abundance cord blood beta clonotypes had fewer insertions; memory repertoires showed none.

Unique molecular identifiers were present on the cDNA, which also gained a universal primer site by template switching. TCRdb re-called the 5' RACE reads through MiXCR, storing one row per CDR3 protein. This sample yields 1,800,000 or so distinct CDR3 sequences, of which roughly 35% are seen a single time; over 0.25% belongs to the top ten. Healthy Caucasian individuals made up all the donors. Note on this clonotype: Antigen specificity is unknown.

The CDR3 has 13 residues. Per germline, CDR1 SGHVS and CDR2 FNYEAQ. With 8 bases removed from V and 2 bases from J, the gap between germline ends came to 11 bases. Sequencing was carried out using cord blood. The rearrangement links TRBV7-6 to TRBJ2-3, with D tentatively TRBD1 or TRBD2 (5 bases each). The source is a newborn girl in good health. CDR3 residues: CASWGSNTDTQYF. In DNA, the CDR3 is TGTGCCAGCTGGGGGTCAAACACAGATACGCAGTATTTT.